The text below deals with one T cell receptor (beta chain). The antigen remains unidentified. This is likely a read error, given that the CDR3 carries no conserved phenylalanine or tryptophan at its end. This sample is part of a study of T cell responses to AZD1222 COVID-19 vaccine. Regarding the study as a whole: The donor group comprised mostly white British people and more females; the analysis possibly underestimated clonal diversity.

Generated by immunoSEQ multiplex PCR, the TCRdb table keeps only in-frame clones and is missing some. The table includes about 140,000 clones, under 95% detected once. The source material was peripheral blood, sampled on day 0 of AZD1222 vaccination. The clonotype was recovered from an adult in good health.

CDR3 in DNA: TGTGCCAGCAGGACCGGGGGGACGCGGGGCTACACCCTC. Its protein is CASRTGGTRGYTL. The chain recombines TRBV5-4 with TRBJ1-2; D is perhaps TRBD1 (5 bases). Deletions cut 5 bases from V and 8 bases from J, with 16 bases between. This CDR3 spans 13 amino acids. Germline V CDR1 and CDR2: SGHNT, YYREEE (reference sequence).